This TCR beta chain is from a study of shared clonotypes between healthy human individuals. Study-wide points: Generation of non-shared clonotypes was less probable than generation of clonotypes shared by all four donors. A small donor pool kept down the genetic and exposure-history diversity that was represented.

Naive CD8 cells lacked CD45RO and underwent positive selection for CCR7, leaving out terminally differentiated effector memory CD45RA+ cells. Sequencing was performed with immunoSEQ multiplex PCR; in TCRdb, only in-frame clones are kept and a portion is missing. This table holds more than 2 million clones, about 95% found once. Turning to this clone: Its specificity is not known.

The CDR3 contains 15 residues. Germline V gives CDR1 MGHRA, CDR2 YSYEKL. Trimming shortened V by 4 bases and J by 2 bases, and 15 bases separated the two germline ends. The V and J genes are TRBV4-1 and TRBJ2-7; D perhaps matches TRBD1 (6 bases). This clonotype was obtained from a young man in good health. Sequenced material: naive CD8+ T cells sorted from blood. The DNA for the CDR3 is TGCGCCAGCAGCCCACCTGGCGCAGGGGCCTACGAGCAGTACTTC. Translating it yields CASSPPGAGAYEQYF.